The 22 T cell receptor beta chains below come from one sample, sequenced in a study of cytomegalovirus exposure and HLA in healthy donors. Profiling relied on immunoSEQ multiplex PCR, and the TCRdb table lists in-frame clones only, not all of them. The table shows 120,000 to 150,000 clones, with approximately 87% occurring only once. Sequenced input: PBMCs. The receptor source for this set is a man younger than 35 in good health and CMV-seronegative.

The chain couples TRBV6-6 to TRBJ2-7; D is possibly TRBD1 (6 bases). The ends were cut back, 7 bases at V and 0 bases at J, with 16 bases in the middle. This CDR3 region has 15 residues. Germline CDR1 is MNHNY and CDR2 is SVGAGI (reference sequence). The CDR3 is CASTSQGLSSYEQYF. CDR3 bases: TGTGCCAGCACCAGCCAGGGGCTAAGCTCCTACGAGCAGTACTTC.

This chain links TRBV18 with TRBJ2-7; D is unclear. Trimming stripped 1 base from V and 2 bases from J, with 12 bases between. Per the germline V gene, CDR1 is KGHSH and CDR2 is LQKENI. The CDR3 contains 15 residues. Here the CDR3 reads CASSPRGPDPYEQYF. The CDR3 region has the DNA TGTGCCAGCTCACCACGAGGCCCGGATCCCTACGAGCAGTACTTC.

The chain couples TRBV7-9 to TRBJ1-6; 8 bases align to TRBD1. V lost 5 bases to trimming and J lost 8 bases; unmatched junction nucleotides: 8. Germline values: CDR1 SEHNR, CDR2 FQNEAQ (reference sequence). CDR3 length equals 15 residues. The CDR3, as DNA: TGTGCCAGCAGCCCACCGGACAGGGCAGATTCACCCCTCCACTTT. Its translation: CASSPPDRADSPLHF.

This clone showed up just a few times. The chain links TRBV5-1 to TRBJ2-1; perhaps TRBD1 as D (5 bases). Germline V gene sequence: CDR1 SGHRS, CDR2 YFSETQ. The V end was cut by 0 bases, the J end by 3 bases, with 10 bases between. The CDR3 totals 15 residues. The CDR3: CASSLAQGYYNEQFF. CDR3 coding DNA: TGCGCCAGCAGCTTGGCGCAGGGCTACTACAATGAGCAGTTCTTC.

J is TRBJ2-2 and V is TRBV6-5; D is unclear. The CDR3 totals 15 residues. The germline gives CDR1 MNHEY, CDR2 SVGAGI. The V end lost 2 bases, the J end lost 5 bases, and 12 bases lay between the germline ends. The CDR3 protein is CASSYPARRTGELFF. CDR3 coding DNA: TGTGCCAGCAGTTACCCGGCTAGAAGAACCGGGGAGCTGTTTTTT.

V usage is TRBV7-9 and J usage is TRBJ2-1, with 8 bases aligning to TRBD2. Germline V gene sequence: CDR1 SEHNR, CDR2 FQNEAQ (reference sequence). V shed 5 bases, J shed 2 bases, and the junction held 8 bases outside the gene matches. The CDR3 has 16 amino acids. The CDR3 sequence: CASSRGGEVAYNEQFF. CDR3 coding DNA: TGTGCCAGCAGCCGGGGGGGTGAAGTTGCCTACAATGAGCAGTTCTTC.

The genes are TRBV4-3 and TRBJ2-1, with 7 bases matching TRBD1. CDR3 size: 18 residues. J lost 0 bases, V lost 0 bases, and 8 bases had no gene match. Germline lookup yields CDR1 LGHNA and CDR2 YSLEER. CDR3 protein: CASSQDSAGQASYNEQFF. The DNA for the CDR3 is TGCGCCAGCAGCCAAGATTCTGCAGGACAGGCCTCCTACAATGAGCAGTTCTTC.

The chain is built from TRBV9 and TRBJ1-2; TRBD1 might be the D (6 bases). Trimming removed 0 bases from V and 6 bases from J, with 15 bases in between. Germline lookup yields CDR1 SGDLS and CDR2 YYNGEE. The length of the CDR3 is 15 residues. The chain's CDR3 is CASSVDVTGIHGYTF. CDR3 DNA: TGTGCCAGCAGCGTAGATGTCACAGGGATTCATGGCTACACCTTC.

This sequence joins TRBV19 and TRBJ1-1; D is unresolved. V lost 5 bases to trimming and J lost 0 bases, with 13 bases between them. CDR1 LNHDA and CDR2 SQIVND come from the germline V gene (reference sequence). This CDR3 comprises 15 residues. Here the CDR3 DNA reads TGTGCCAGTAGTCGGCGGGAAGAGGTGAACACTGAAGCTTTCTTT. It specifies CASSRREEVNTEAFF.

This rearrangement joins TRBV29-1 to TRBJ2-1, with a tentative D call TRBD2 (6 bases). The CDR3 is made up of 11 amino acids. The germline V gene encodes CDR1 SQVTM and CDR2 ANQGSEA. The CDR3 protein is CSGTYNNEQFF. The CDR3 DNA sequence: TGCAGTGGGACTTACAACAATGAGCAGTTCTTC.

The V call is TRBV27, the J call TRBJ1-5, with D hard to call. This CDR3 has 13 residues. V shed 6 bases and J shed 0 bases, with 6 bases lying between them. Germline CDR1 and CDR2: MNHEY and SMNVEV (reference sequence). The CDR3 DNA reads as TGTGCCAGCAGGAGAGGTAGCAATCAGCCCCAGCATTTT. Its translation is CASRRGSNQPQHF.

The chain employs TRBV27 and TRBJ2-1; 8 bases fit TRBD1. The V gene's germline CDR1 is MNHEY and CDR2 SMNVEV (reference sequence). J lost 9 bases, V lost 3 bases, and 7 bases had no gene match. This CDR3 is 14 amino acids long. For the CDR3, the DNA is TGTGCCAGCAGTTTTGTACAGGGGGAAAGTGAGCAGTTCTTC. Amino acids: CASSFVQGESEQFF.

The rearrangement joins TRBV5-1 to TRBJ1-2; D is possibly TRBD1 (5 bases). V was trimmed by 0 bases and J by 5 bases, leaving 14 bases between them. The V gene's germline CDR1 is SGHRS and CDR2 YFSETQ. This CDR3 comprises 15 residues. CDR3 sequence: CASSLGSSQAYGYTF. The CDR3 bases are TGCGCCAGCAGCTTGGGTTCGTCACAGGCGTATGGCTACACCTTC.

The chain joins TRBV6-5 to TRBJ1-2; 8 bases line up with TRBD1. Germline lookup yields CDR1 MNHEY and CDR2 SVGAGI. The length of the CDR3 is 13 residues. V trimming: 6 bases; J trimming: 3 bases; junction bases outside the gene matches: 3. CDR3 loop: CASRLTGDYGYTF. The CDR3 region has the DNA TGTGCCAGCAGGTTGACAGGGGACTATGGCTACACCTTC.

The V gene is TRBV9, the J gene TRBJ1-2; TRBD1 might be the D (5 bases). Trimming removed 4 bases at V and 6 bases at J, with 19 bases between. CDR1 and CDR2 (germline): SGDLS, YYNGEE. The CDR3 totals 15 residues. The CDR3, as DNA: TGTGCCAGCAGCCTATCGGGACTAAAAGGGAATGGCTACACCTTC. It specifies CASSLSGLKGNGYTF.

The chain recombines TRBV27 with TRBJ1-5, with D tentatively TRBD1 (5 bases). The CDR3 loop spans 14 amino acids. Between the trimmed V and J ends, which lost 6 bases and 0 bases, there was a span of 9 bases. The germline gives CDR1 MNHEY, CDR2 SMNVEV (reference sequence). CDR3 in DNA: TGTGCCAGCAGGGGCACAGGTAGCAATCAGCCCCAGCATTTT. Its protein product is CASRGTGSNQPQHF.

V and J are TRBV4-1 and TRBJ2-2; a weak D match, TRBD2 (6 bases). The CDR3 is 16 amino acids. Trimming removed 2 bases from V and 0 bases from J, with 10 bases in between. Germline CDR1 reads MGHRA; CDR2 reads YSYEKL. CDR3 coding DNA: TGCGCCAGCAGCCAAAGTCGGGGGTCGAACACCGGGGAGCTGTTTTTT. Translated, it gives CASSQSRGSNTGELFF.

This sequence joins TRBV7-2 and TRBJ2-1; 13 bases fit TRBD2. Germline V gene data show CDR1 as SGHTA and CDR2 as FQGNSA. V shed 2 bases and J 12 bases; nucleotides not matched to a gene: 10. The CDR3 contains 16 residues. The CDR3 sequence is CASSLSWTSGRSGQFF. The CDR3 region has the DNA TGTGCCAGCAGCTTATCTTGGACTAGCGGGAGATCGGGGCAGTTCTTC.

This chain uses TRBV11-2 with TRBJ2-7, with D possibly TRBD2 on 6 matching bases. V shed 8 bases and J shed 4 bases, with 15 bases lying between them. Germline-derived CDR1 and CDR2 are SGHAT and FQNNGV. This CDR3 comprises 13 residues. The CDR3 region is CASGRTTVYEQYF. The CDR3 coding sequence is TGTGCCAGCGGGCGGACTACCGTTTACGAGCAGTACTTC.

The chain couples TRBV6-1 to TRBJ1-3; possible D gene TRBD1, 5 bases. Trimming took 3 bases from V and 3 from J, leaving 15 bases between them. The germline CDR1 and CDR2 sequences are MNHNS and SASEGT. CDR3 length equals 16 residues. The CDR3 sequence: CASSDRAGGSGNTIYF. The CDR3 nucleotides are TGTGCCAGCAGTGATAGAGCGGGGGGAAGTGGAAACACCATATATTTT.

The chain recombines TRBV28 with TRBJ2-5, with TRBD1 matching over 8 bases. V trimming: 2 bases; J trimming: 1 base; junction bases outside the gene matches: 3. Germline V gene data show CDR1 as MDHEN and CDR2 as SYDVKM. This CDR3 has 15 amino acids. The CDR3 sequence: CASSLQGASQETQYF. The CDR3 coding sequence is TGTGCCAGCAGTTTACAGGGGGCGAGCCAAGAGACCCAGTACTTC.

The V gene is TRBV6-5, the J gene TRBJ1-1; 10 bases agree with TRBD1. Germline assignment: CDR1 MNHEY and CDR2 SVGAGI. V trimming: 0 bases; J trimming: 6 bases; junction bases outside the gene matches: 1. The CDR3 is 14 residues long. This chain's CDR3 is CASSYSGQGPEAFF. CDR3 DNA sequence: TGTGCCAGCAGTTACTCGGGACAGGGGCCTGAAGCTTTCTTT.